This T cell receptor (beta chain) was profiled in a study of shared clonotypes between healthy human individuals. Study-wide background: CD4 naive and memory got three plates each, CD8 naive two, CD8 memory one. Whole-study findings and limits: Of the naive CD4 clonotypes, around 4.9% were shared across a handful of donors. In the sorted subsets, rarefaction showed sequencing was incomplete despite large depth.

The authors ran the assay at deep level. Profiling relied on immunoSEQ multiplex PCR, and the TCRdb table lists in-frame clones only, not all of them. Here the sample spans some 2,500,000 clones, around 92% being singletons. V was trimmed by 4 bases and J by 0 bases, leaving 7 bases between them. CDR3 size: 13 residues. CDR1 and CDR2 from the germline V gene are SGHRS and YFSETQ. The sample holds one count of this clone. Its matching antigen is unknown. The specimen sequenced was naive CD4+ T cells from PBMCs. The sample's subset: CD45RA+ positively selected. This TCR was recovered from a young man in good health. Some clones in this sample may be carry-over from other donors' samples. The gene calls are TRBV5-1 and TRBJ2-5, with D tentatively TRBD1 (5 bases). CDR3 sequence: CASSATDQETQYF. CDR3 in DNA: TGCGCCAGCAGCGCGACAGACCAAGAGACCCAGTACTTC.